This is a list of T cell receptor beta chains from one sample in a study of T cell responses to AZD1222 COVID-19 vaccine. The assay was immunoSEQ multiplex PCR, and TCRdb's table has in-frame clones only and misses some. The sample lists around 260,000 clones; over 90% were seen once. The sequenced sample was peripheral blood, obtained on day 0 of AZD1222 vaccination. All receptors derive from an adult in good health. The CDR3 runs from the conserved cysteine through the conserved F or W. The D gene is left open where the match is weak. Rows give clone size only sometimes, using once, few, many, or a class for an expanded clone.

D: -; J: TRBJ2-6; size: -; V: TRBV18; CDR3: CASSLLGDPGANVLTF; DNA: TGTGCCAGCTCACTCCTTGGGGATCCTGGGGCCAACGTCCTGACTTTC
D: TRBD2; J: TRBJ2-1; size: -; V: TRBV6-4; CDR3: CASSGGTSGRNEQFF; DNA: TGTGCCAGCAGCGGAGGAACTAGCGGGAGAAATGAGCAGTTCTTC
D: TRBD1; J: TRBJ1-2; size: few; V: TRBV5-1; CDR3: CASSLSGQGYGYTF; DNA: TGCGCCAGCAGCCTGTCGGGACAGGGTTATGGCTACACCTTC
D: -; J: TRBJ2-7; size: -; V: TRBV2; CDR3: CASSLLAQGTYEQYF; DNA: TGTGCCAGCAGCCTTTTAGCGCAAGGGACCTACGAGCAGTACTTC
D: -; J: TRBJ1-4; size: few; V: TRBV27; CDR3: CASSFGVRGNEKLFF; DNA: TGTGCCAGCAGTTTCGGGGTGCGGGGTAATGAAAAACTGTTTTTT
D: -; J: TRBJ2-7; size: -; V: TRBV11-2; CDR3: CASSTGQLYEQYF; DNA: TGTGCCAGCAGCACCGGACAACTCTACGAGCAGTACTTC
D: -; J: TRBJ1-6; size: -; V: TRBV9; CDR3: CASSSSYNSPLHF; DNA: TGTGCCAGCTCCAGCTCCTATAATTCACCCCTCCACTTT
D: -; J: TRBJ2-5; size: -; V: TRBV7-9; CDR3: CASSLDQGQETQYF; DNA: TGTGCCAGCAGCTTAGACCAGGGGCAAGAGACCCAGTACTTC
D: TRBD1; J: TRBJ1-5; size: -; V: TRBV6-5; CDR3: CASSHGTGQPQHF; DNA: TGTGCCAGCAGTCACGGGACAGGACAGCCCCAGCATTTT
D: TRBD2; J: TRBJ2-7; size: -; V: TRBV6-2/TRBV6-3; CDR3: CASSRTSGFYEQYF; DNA: TGTGCCAGCAGTCGGACTAGCGGGTTCTACGAGCAGTACTTC
D: -; J: TRBJ2-7; size: -; V: TRBV28; CDR3: CASSSPPIGRYGQYF; DNA: TGTGCCAGCAGTTCACCACCTATAGGGAGATACGGGCAGTACTTC
D: -; J: TRBJ2-2; size: -; V: TRBV9; CDR3: CASSVRATGELFF; DNA: TGTGCCAGCAGCGTAAGGGCAACCGGGGAGCTGTTTTTT
D: TRBD2; J: TRBJ2-7; size: -; V: TRBV29-1; CDR3: CSVFPGLAKTYEQYF; DNA: TGCAGCGTTTTTCCGGGACTAGCGAAAACCTACGAGCAGTACTTC
D: -; J: TRBJ1-1; size: -; V: TRBV25-1; CDR3: CASSDPWQGYAFF; DNA: TGTGCCAGCAGTGACCCCTGGCAGGGGTACGCTTTCTTT
D: -; J: TRBJ2-5; size: -; V: TRBV28; CDR3: CASRASLMGETQYF; DNA: TGTGCCAGTCGCGCTAGCCTAATGGGGGAGACCCAGTACTTC
D: -; J: TRBJ1-2; size: -; V: TRBV6-5; CDR3: CASRWKRGTFYGYTF; DNA: TGTGCCAGCAGGTGGAAGAGGGGAACATTCTATGGCTACACCTTC
D: TRBD1; J: TRBJ1-2; size: -; V: TRBV7-2; CDR3: CASSLATGGGDPAF; DNA: TGTGCCAGCAGCTTAGCCACAGGGGGCGGGGATCCGGCCTTC
D: -; J: TRBJ2-2; size: -; V: TRBV27; CDR3: CASSSPQRLNTGELFF; DNA: TGTGCCAGCAGTTCCCCCCAGCGGTTGAACACCGGGGAGCTGTTTTTT
D: TRBD2; J: TRBJ2-1; size: -; V: TRBV27; CDR3: CASRPIAGGWYNEQFF; DNA: TGTGCCAGCAGACCGATAGCGGGAGGGTGGTATAATGAGCAGTTCTTC
D: -; J: TRBJ2-5; size: -; V: TRBV7-9; CDR3: CASTMGLQETQYF; DNA: TGTGCCAGCACCATGGGTCTACAAGAGACCCAGTACTTC
D: -; J: TRBJ1-1; size: -; V: TRBV27; CDR3: CASSRPGAEAFF; DNA: TGTGCCAGCAGTCGCCCAGGGGCTGAAGCTTTCTTT
D: -; J: TRBJ2-5; size: -; V: TRBV5-1; CDR3: CASSGVAVGAQETQYF; DNA: TGCGCCAGCAGCGGGGTAGCGGTGGGGGCGCAAGAGACCCAGTACTTC
D: -; J: TRBJ2-3; size: -; V: TRBV9; CDR3: CASSVGPFTDTQYF; DNA: TGTGCCAGCAGCGTAGGTCCGTTCACAGATACGCAGTATTTT
D: TRBD1; J: TRBJ1-2; size: -; V: TRBV10-3; CDR3: CAISERGDREYYGYTF; DNA: TGTGCCATCAGTGAAAGGGGGGACAGGGAATACTATGGCTACACCTTC
D: -; J: TRBJ2-3; size: -; V: TRBV4-3; CDR3: CASSQDEVTDTQYF; DNA: TGCGCCAGCAGCCAAGATGAGGTCACAGATACGCAGTATTTT
D: -; J: TRBJ2-7; size: -; V: TRBV9; CDR3: CASSESPGAGEQYF; DNA: TGTGCCAGCAGCGAGTCCCCGGGGGCAGGAGAGCAGTACTTC
D: -; J: TRBJ1-6; size: -; V: TRBV2; CDR3: CASLRVGAGSPLHF; DNA: TGTGCCAGCCTCCGGGTGGGGGCTGGTTCACCCCTCCACTTT
D: -; J: TRBJ1-1; size: -; V: TRBV12-3/TRBV12-4; CDR3: CASSFRPPPEAFF; DNA: TGTGCCAGCAGTTTTCGACCCCCGCCAGAGGCTTTCTTT
D: TRBD1; J: TRBJ2-1; size: once; V: TRBV19; CDR3: CASSIRDRVGDEQFF; DNA: TGTGCCAGTAGTATTAGGGACAGGGTGGGCGATGAGCAGTTCTTC
D: -; J: TRBJ1-2; size: -; V: TRBV20-1; CDR3: CSALGGEGYTF; DNA: TGCAGTGCCCTCGGGGGGGAAGGCTACACCTTC
D: -; J: TRBJ2-7; size: -; V: TRBV7-9; CDR3: CASTPGVPSHEQYF; DNA: TGTGCCAGCACTCCGGGGGTCCCCTCCCACGAGCAGTACTTC